The 4 T cell receptor beta chains reported below all come from one sample, sequenced in a study of Ad26.COV2.S vaccination and SARS-CoV-2 variants. The sample's treatment: about 20 received Ad26.COV2.S at low or high dose, single or two shots; a few received placebo; per-sample allocation not given. Samples were taken on day 63 after the first vaccine or placebo injection. Data came from immunoSEQ multiplex PCR; TCRdb stores just in-frame clones and leaves some out. This sample has 440,000 or so clones, with about 92% found just once. The sample consisted of peripheral blood, taken in a trial of Ad26.COV2.S vaccine versus placebo. The receptors shown here come from a person between 18 and 59 years old who received the Ad26.COV2.S COVID-19 vaccine or a placebo.

This chain joins TRBV7-9 and TRBJ2-2; TRBD2 matches 8 bases. The CDR3 extends over 16 amino acids. CDR1 is SEHNR and CDR2 is FQNEAQ in the germline V gene (reference sequence). Trimming cost V 5 bases and J 6 bases; bases outside gene matches: 11. CDR3 DNA sequence: TGTGCCAGCAGCGTTCACGCGGGGGGCTGGGCCGGGGAGCTGTTTTTT. Amino acid sequence: CASSVHAGGWAGELFF.

The V and J genes are TRBV7-9 and TRBJ2-1, with D tentatively TRBD1 (6 bases). Germline V gene lookup returns CDR1 SEHNR and CDR2 FQNEAQ (reference sequence). Trimming took off 5 bases at V and 8 bases at J, with 16 bases between the two ends. This CDR3 is 14 amino acids long. The CDR3 DNA is TGTGCCAGCAGCCCTTGGACAGACGGCGATGAGCAGTTCTTC. The encoded protein is CASSPWTDGDEQFF.

This chain connects TRBV29-1 to TRBJ2-2; no reliable D call. In germline, CDR1 is SQVTM, CDR2 ANQGSEA. This CDR3 contains 12 residues. V shed 8 bases and J shed 1 base, with 8 bases lying between them. CDR3 DNA sequence: TGCAGCTGCGTCGGGAACACCGGGGAGCTGTTTTTT. Its translation: CSCVGNTGELFF.

This clone was recorded once. This chain links TRBV6-5 with TRBJ2-2; weak D call: TRBD2 (5 bases). V was clipped by 1 base and J by 1 base, with 7 bases between them. The CDR3 is made up of 15 amino acids. Germline CDR1 is MNHEY and CDR2 is SVGAGI. This CDR3 reads CASSYLGGNTGELFF. The CDR3 nucleotides are TGTGCCAGCAGTTACTTAGGAGGGAACACCGGGGAGCTGTTTTTT.